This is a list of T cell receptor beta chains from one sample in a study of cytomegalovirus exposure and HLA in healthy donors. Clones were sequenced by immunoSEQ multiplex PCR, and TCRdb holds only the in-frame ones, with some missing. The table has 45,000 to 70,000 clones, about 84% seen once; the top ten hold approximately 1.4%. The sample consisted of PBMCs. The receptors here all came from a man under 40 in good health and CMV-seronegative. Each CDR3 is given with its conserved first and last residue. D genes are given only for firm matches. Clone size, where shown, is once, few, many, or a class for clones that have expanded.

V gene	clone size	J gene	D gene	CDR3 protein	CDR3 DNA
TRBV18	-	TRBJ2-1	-	CASSPAQPSLNEQFF	TGTGCCAGCTCACCTGCCCAACCAAGCTTAAATGAGCAGTTCTTC
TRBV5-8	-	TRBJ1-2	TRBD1	CASSLVTGMIGYTF	TGTGCCAGCAGCTTGGTGACAGGGATGATAGGCTACACCTTC
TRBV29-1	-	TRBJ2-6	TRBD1	CSRGQGRTSAVLSGANVLTF	TGCAGCCGAGGACAGGGGAGGACTTCGGCAGTACTCTCTGGGGCCAACGTCCTGACTTTC
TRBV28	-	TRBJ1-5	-	CASSFSVRAGNQPQHF	TGTGCCAGCAGTTTTTCGGTCAGGGCGGGCAATCAGCCCCAGCATTTT
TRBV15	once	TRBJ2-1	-	CATSRDSGSYNEQFF	TGTGCCACCAGCAGAGACAGTGGCTCCTACAATGAGCAGTTCTTC
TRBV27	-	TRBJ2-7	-	CASSLRDGEQYF	TGTGCCAGCAGCCTGCGTGATGGCGAGCAGTACTTC
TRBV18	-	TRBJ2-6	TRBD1	CASSPPTGFSGANVLTF	TGTGCCAGCTCACCACCGACAGGGTTCTCTGGGGCCAACGTCCTGACTTTC
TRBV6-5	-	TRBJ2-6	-	CASSYSIGAGANVLTF	TGTGCCAGCAGTTACTCGATAGGGGCTGGGGCCAACGTCCTGACTTTC
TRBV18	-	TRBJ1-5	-	CASSVGQTSNQPQHF	TGTGCCAGCTCGGTAGGACAGACTAGCAATCAGCCCCAGCATTTT
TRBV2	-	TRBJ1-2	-	CASRELQGKGLYGYTF	TGTGCCAGCAGAGAACTCCAGGGTAAAGGCCTCTATGGCTACACCTTC
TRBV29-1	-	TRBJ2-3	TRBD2	CSVAGGVTDTQYF	TGCAGCGTGGCGGGGGGGGTCACAGATACGCAGTATTTT